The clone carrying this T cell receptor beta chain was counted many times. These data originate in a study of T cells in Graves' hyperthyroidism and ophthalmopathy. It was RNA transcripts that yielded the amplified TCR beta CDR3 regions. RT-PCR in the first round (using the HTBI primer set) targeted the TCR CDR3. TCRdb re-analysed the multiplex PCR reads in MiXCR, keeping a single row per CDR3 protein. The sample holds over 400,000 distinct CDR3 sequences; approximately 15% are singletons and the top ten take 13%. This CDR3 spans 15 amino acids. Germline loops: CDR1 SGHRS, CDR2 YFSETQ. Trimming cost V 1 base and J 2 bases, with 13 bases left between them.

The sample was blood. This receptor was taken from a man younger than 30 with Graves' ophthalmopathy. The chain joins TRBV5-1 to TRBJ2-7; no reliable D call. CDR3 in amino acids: CASSLNGAEAYEQYF. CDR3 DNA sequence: TGCGCCAGCAGCTTGAACGGAGCCGAGGCCTACGAGCAGTACTTC. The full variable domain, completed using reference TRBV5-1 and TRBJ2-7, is KAGVTQTPRYLIKTRGQQVTLSCSPISGHRSVSWYQQTPGQGLQFLFEYFSETQRNKGNFPGRFSGRQFSNSRSEMNVSTLELGDSALYLCASSLNGAEAYEQYFGPGTRLTVT.